A selection of T cell receptor beta chains follows, all from one sample in a study of regulatory T cells in long-lasting Graves disease. TCRdb used MiXCR to reprocess the multiplex PCR reads, holding one entry per CDR3 protein. The data contain under 450,000 distinct CDR3 sequences, 23% of them singletons. The source material was peripheral blood mononuclear cells (PBMCs), sampled when the disease was refractory, from a patient treated with antithyroid drugs. The receptors derive from a female donor with Graves disease. CDR3s include the opening cysteine and the closing phenylalanine or tryptophan. The D gene is left open where the match is weak. Some rows mark clone size as missing; the rest say once, few, many or name a class of expanded clone.

CASSLADNQPQHF	TGTGCCAGCAGTTTAGCAGATAATCAGCCCCAGCATTTT	TRBV27	NA	TRBJ1-5	NA
CASIRGGTRFEAFF	TGTGCCAGCATCAGGGGGGGGACTCGGTTTGAAGCTTTCTTT	TRBV27	TRBD1	TRBJ1-1	NA
CASSLSAGGPAKNIQYF	TGTGCCAGCAGCCTTTCAGCGGGAGGGCCTGCCAAAAACATTCAGTACTTC	TRBV11-2	TRBD2	TRBJ2-4	few
CASSLGTVPYEQYF	TGTGCCAGCAGCTTAGGGACAGTCCCCTACGAGCAGTACTTC	TRBV7-2	NA	TRBJ2-7	NA
CASSFALGTQETQYF	TGTGCCAGCAGTTTCGCGTTGGGGACTCAAGAGACCCAGTACTTC	TRBV27	NA	TRBJ2-5	many
CSANSGRAIGELFF	TGCAGTGCCAATAGCGGGAGGGCCATCGGGGAGCTGTTTTTT	TRBV20-1	TRBD2	TRBJ2-2	many
CASSEPGTSGKNIQYF	TGTGCCAGTAGTGAACCCGGGACTAGCGGCAAAAACATTCAGTACTTC	TRBV19	TRBD2	TRBJ2-4	once
CASSWGQAYQETQYF	TGTGCCAGCAGCTGGGGACAGGCGTACCAAGAGACCCAGTACTTC	TRBV28	TRBD1	TRBJ2-5	many
CAWSSPTQSSYEQYF	TGTGCCTGGAGCTCACCGACACAGAGCTCCTACGAGCAGTACTTC	TRBV30	NA	TRBJ2-7	once
CASSLRSRDTEAFF	TGTGCCAGCAGCTTACGGAGTCGCGACACTGAAGCTTTCTTT	TRBV5-4	NA	TRBJ1-1	few
CSAPAMLAELAPDTQYF	TGCAGTGCTCCTGCCATGCTAGCGGAGTTAGCACCTGATACGCAGTATTTT	TRBV20-1	TRBD2	TRBJ2-3	NA
CAISGGQNTGELFF	TGTGCCATCAGTGGCGGACAGAACACCGGGGAGCTGTTTTTT	TRBV10-3	NA	TRBJ2-2	NA
CSAGDRLAGGDTQYF	TGCAGTGCCGGGGATCGGCTAGCGGGAGGAGATACGCAGTATTTT	TRBV20-1	TRBD2	TRBJ2-3	few
CASRRDTNSPLHF	TGTGCCAGCCGAAGGGACACCAATTCACCCCTCCACTTT	TRBV6-1	NA	TRBJ1-6	few
CASSGGTATYEQYF	TGTGCCAGCAGCGGTGGGACAGCCACCTACGAGCAGTACTTC	TRBV13	TRBD1	TRBJ2-7	NA
CSERTSADTQYF	TGCAGCGAGCGGACTAGCGCAGATACGCAGTATTTT	TRBV29-1	TRBD2	TRBJ2-3	NA
CASSPEETQHF	TGTGCCAGCAGCCCAGAAGAGACCCAGCACTTC	TRBV5-8	NA	TRBJ2-5	NA
CASSFSGGGYGHTF	TGTGCCAGCAGTTTCTCAGGGGGCGGCTATGGCCACACCTTC	TRBV28	TRBD1	TRBJ1-2	NA
CASSTRDTQYF	TGTGCCAGTAGTACACGCGATACGCAGTATTTT	TRBV19	NA	TRBJ2-3	NA
CSARGDRGLGEQYF	TGCAGTGCTAGGGGAGACAGGGGTCTCGGCGAGCAGTACTTC	TRBV20-1	TRBD1	TRBJ2-7	many
CSAESSQGDEKLFF	TGCAGCGCCGAAAGTTCACAGGGGGATGAAAAACTGTTTTTT	TRBV29-1	TRBD1	TRBJ1-4	many
CSASGLRNTEAFF	TGCAGTGCTAGCGGTCTCAGGAACACTGAAGCTTTCTTT	TRBV20-1	NA	TRBJ1-1	many
CASSLSPLYEQYF	TGCGCCAGCAGCCTGAGCCCACTCTACGAGCAGTACTTC	TRBV5-1	NA	TRBJ2-7	NA
CSARDGGYEQYF	TGCAGTGCTAGAGATGGGGGCTACGAGCAGTACTTC	TRBV20-1	NA	TRBJ2-7	few
CASSPDRGDNQPQHF	TGCGCCAGCAGCCCAGACAGGGGAGACAATCAGCCCCAGCATTTT	TRBV5-1	TRBD1	TRBJ1-5	NA
CASSLAGLRSEQYF	TGTGCCAGCAGCTTAGCGGGGCTCCGGAGCGAGCAGTACTTC	TRBV11-2	NA	TRBJ2-7	few
CASSTGGQGGNYGYTF	TGTGCCAGCAGCACCGGGGGACAGGGCGGTAACTATGGCTACACCTTC	TRBV7-9	TRBD1	TRBJ1-2	NA
CASRGTSGSTDTQYF	TGTGCCAGCAGAGGGACTAGCGGGAGCACAGATACGCAGTATTTT	TRBV2	TRBD2	TRBJ2-3	NA
CASRGRFGNEQFF	TGTGCCAGTCGCGGGAGATTTGGCAATGAGCAGTTCTTC	TRBV25-1	TRBD2	TRBJ2-1	NA
CASSREGQPNTEAFF	TGCGCCAGCAGCCGTGAAGGACAGCCGAACACTGAAGCTTTCTTT	TRBV4-1	NA	TRBJ1-1	few
CASSPLTQPNSPLHF	TGTGCCAGCTCCCCCCTGACCCAACCTAATTCACCCCTCCACTTT	TRBV28	NA	TRBJ1-6	NA
CASSQNHWNTEAFF	TGTGCCAGCAGCCAAAACCACTGGAACACTGAAGCTTTCTTT	TRBV5-6	NA	TRBJ1-1	NA
CASSPSIFGYYRSYNEQFF	TGTGCCAGCAGCCCCAGCATTTTTGGCTACTACCGTTCCTACAATGAGCAGTTCTTC	TRBV28	NA	TRBJ2-1	NA
CASSEMSRLDSPLHF	TGCGCCAGCAGTGAGATGTCCAGGCTTGACTCACCCCTCCACTTT	TRBV10-2	NA	TRBJ1-6	NA